This is a list of T cell receptor beta chains from one sample in a study of blood T cells in healthy people across ages. One entry per CDR3 protein, called by TCRdb with MiXCR from the 5' RACE reads. In the table there are more than 700,000 distinct CDR3 sequences, about 45% of which are singletons. The sequenced sample was blood. Source of these receptors: a man aged 80 or over in good health. CDR3s include the opening cysteine and the closing phenylalanine or tryptophan. D genes are given only for firm matches. Clone sizes are given selectively: once, few, many, or a class where the clone is expanded.

>TRBV6-6|NA|TRBJ2-2|NA
CASRGQLTGELFF
TGTGCCAGCAGAGGACAGTTGACCGGGGAGCTGTTTTTT
>TRBV27|many|TRBJ2-3|TRBD2
CASSHHNRGLAGSTDTQYF
TGTGCCAGCAGTCATCACAACAGGGGACTAGCGGGAAGCACAGATACGCAGTATTTT
>TRBV10-1|NA|TRBJ2-1|TRBD2
CASSALTSGRANEQFF
TGCGCCAGCAGTGCACTGACTAGCGGGAGGGCCAATGAGCAGTTCTTC
>TRBV9|few|TRBJ2-7|NA
CASSVDGSSDEQYF
TGTGCCAGCAGCGTAGACGGGAGTAGCGACGAGCAGTACTTC
>TRBV12-3/TRBV12-4|NA|TRBJ2-5|TRBD2
CASSYSGGLQETQYF
TGTGCCAGCAGTTACTCGGGGGGATTACAAGAGACCCAGTACTTC
>TRBV30|few|TRBJ2-3|NA
CAWTSQRGISTDTQYF
TGTGCCTGGACCTCCCAACGCGGCATTAGCACAGATACGCAGTATTTT
>TRBV24-1|NA|TRBJ2-6|NA
CATSQTGTTYSGANVLTF
TGTGCCACCAGCCAAACCGGGACGACTTACTCGGGGGCCAACGTCCTGACTTTC
>TRBV6-1|NA|TRBJ2-5|NA
CASNELSIGSQETQYF
TGTGCCAGCAACGAACTGAGCATCGGCAGTCAAGAGACCCAGTACTTC
>TRBV7-3|NA|TRBJ2-7|NA
CASSLSGGPDEQYF
TGTGCCAGCAGCTTATCCGGCGGTCCCGACGAGCAGTACTTC
>TRBV6-2/TRBV6-3|NA|TRBJ1-1|TRBD1
CASTFDRVGEAFF
TGTGCCAGCACCTTTGACAGGGTGGGTGAAGCTTTCTTT
>TRBV5-1|NA|TRBJ1-2|NA
CASSLPGDGYGYTF
TGCGCCAGCAGCTTACCAGGGGACGGCTATGGCTACACCTTC
>TRBV28|NA|TRBJ2-7|NA
CASIGDYEQYF
TGTGCCAGCATCGGTGACTACGAGCAGTACTTC
>TRBV7-3|few|TRBJ2-4|NA
CASSYNRTDHVQYF
TGTGCCAGCAGTTATAACCGGACAGACCATGTTCAGTACTTC
>TRBV6-6|many|TRBJ1-5|NA
CASSRDREKGNQPQHF
TGTGCCAGCAGTCGCGACAGAGAGAAAGGCAATCAGCCCCAGCATTTT
>TRBV7-9|NA|TRBJ2-1|NA
CASSLVGDISYNEQFF
TGTGCCAGCAGCTTAGTAGGGGACATTTCGTACAATGAGCAGTTCTTC
>TRBV14|NA|TRBJ2-7|TRBD2
CASSPRPFSGRVAHNEQYF
TGTGCCAGCAGCCCACGGCCCTTTAGCGGGAGGGTCGCGCACAATGAGCAGTACTTC
>TRBV7-9|few|TRBJ1-2|NA
CASSLESVYYGYTF
TGTGCCAGCAGCTTAGAGTCGGTCTACTATGGCTACACCTTC
>TRBV5-1|NA|TRBJ2-4|NA
CASSLDNNDERYF
TGCGCCAGCAGCTTGGACAATAACGACGAGCGGTACTTC
>TRBV10-3|NA|TRBJ2-3|NA
CAITAGTSTDTQYF
TGTGCCATCACGGCGGGAACTAGCACAGATACGCAGTATTTT
>TRBV10-3|NA|TRBJ2-5|NA
CAISESYGETQYF
TGTGCCATCAGTGAGTCGTACGGAGAGACCCAGTACTTC
>TRBV7-6|NA|TRBJ1-5|NA
CASSPTDSRLNQPQHF
TGTGCCAGCAGCCCGACGGACAGTCGCCTTAATCAGCCCCAGCATTTT
>TRBV7-2|many|TRBJ2-1|TRBD2
CASSLSKAGGWSEQFF
TGTGCCAGCAGCTTAAGTAAGGCGGGAGGGTGGAGTGAGCAGTTCTTC
>TRBV24-1|few|TRBJ2-5|NA
CATSDSGTETQYF
TGTGCCACCAGTGATTCCGGGACAGAGACCCAGTACTTC
>TRBV12-3/TRBV12-4|NA|TRBJ1-4|TRBD1
CASSSRTGRNEKLFF
TGTGCCAGCAGTTCCAGGACAGGGAGGAATGAAAAACTGTTTTTT
>TRBV29-1|NA|TRBJ1-4|TRBD1
CSVDRDRRLTKLFF
TGCAGCGTTGACCGGGACAGGCGCCTCACAAAACTGTTTTTT
>TRBV29-1|NA|TRBJ2-2|TRBD1
CSVLRQGDTGELFF
TGCAGCGTTCTTAGACAGGGGGACACCGGGGAGCTGTTTTTT
>TRBV4-3|NA|TRBJ1-4|NA
CASSQRTGTGEKLFF
TGCGCCAGCAGCCAAAGGACGGGAACGGGTGAAAAACTGTTTTTT
>TRBV7-2|NA|TRBJ2-7|TRBD2
CASSSATGLVGDEQYF
TGTGCCAGCAGCTCTGCGACGGGACTAGTTGGGGATGAGCAGTACTTC
>TRBV6-5|NA|TRBJ1-2|TRBD1
CASSFRQGNYGYTF
TGTGCCAGCAGTTTCCGACAGGGCAACTATGGCTACACCTTC
>TRBV20-1|NA|TRBJ2-5|TRBD2
CSALIAGGRRETQYF
TGCAGTGCTCTCATAGCGGGAGGAAGGAGAGAGACCCAGTACTTC
>TRBV20-1|NA|TRBJ2-1|TRBD1
CSARQDRGFPYNEQFF
TGCAGTGCTAGACAGGACAGGGGGTTTCCCTACAATGAGCAGTTCTTC
>TRBV5-1|NA|TRBJ1-1|NA
CASSYASGLNTEAFF
TGCGCCAGCAGCTACGCGTCGGGGTTGAACACTGAAGCTTTCTTT
>TRBV28|many|TRBJ1-5|TRBD1
CASSLSGQGADQPQHF
TGTGCCAGCAGTTTATCGGGACAGGGGGCAGATCAGCCCCAGCATTTT
>TRBV29-1|few|TRBJ2-3|NA
CSVSDPGLGADTQYF
TGCAGCGTTTCCGACCCGGGGTTGGGGGCAGATACGCAGTATTTT
>TRBV12-3/TRBV12-4|few|TRBJ1-2|NA
CASSLGVGYGYTF
TGTGCCAGCAGTTTAGGTGTGGGCTATGGCTACACCTTC
>TRBV4-2|NA|TRBJ2-1|TRBD2
CASSQASGAYNEQFF
TGTGCCAGCAGCCAAGCTAGCGGGGCTTACAATGAGCAGTTCTTC
>TRBV6-1|NA|TRBJ2-6|NA
CASMNTGANVLTF
TGTGCCAGCATGAACACTGGGGCCAACGTCCTGACTTTC
>TRBV12-3/TRBV12-4|few|TRBJ2-3|NA
CASNNDRGHSGRDSPRDTQYF
TGTGCCAGCAACAACGACAGGGGGCATAGCGGGAGGGACTCACCACGAGATACGCAGTATTTT
>TRBV28|once|TRBJ2-2|NA
CASSEQGGTGELFF
TGTGCCAGCAGTGAACAGGGTGGGACCGGGGAGCTGTTTTTT
>TRBV20-1|NA|TRBJ2-7|NA
CSARDQRAGPYEQYF
TGCAGTGCTAGAGATCAGCGGGCCGGTCCCTACGAGCAGTACTTC
>TRBV12-3/TRBV12-4|NA|TRBJ2-2|NA
CASSLGGAINTGELFF
TGTGCCAGCAGTTTAGGGGGGGCGATTAACACCGGGGAGCTGTTTTTT
>TRBV20-1|NA|TRBJ2-7|TRBD2
CSARDRSGREDEQYF
TGCAGTGCTAGAGATCGGAGCGGGAGGGAAGACGAGCAGTACTTC
>TRBV6-2/TRBV6-3|NA|TRBJ2-7|TRBD2
CASSPLPSGYNEQYF
TGTGCCAGCAGCCCTCTGCCTAGCGGCTACAATGAGCAGTACTTC
>TRBV20-1|NA|TRBJ2-1|NA
CSARPGLDYNEQFF
TGCAGTGCGAGACCGGGACTCGACTACAATGAGCAGTTCTTC
>TRBV20-1|NA|TRBJ2-7|TRBD1
CSAYGQGGEQYF
TGCAGTGCTTATGGACAGGGCGGGGAGCAGTACTTC
>TRBV5-1|few|TRBJ2-6|TRBD1
CASATGRANVLTF
TGCGCCAGCGCGACAGGGAGAGCCAACGTCCTGACTTTC
>TRBV6-5|NA|TRBJ1-4|NA
CASRPRRDEKLFF
TGTGCCAGCAGGCCGAGAAGGGATGAAAAACTGTTTTTT
>TRBV10-3|few|TRBJ1-6|NA
CAISVRGESPLHF
TGTGCCATCAGTGTCAGGGGAGAATCACCCCTCCACTTT
>TRBV27|NA|TRBJ1-6|NA
CASSPRPDSPSPLHF
TGTGCCAGCAGTCCCCGACCGGACAGTCCATCACCCCTCCACTTT
>TRBV20-1|NA|TRBJ2-3|NA
CSARRPGTDTQYF
TGCAGTGCTAGAAGGCCTGGCACAGATACGCAGTATTTT
>TRBV5-6|few|TRBJ1-4|TRBD1
CASSLPRDRGEKLFF
TGTGCCAGCAGCTTGCCCCGGGACAGGGGTGAAAAACTGTTTTTT
>TRBV20-1|few|TRBJ2-7|NA
CSAREWNGTYEQYF
TGCAGTGCTAGGGAGTGGAACGGTACCTACGAGCAGTACTTC
>TRBV20-1|many|TRBJ2-5|TRBD2
CSARAGGPDWEQYF
TGCAGTGCTAGAGCGGGAGGGCCTGACTGGGAGCAGTACTTC
>TRBV3-1|NA|TRBJ1-2|NA
CASSQAGTPYGYTF
TGTGCCAGCAGCCAAGCCGGGACACCCTATGGCTACACCTTC
>TRBV6-2/TRBV6-3|NA|TRBJ2-1|NA
CASSPLRAGYNEQFF
TGTGCCAGCAGTCCTCTGCGGGCGGGTTACAATGAGCAGTTCTTC